The 10 T cell receptor beta chains below come from one sample, sequenced in a study of response to subunit inactivated influenza vaccine. TCRdb ran MiXCR on the RT-PCR reads and lists one entry per CDR3 protein. In the table there are about 620,000 distinct CDR3 sequences, about 10% of which are singletons. The data also belong to a second study, concerning T cells expressing NK-cell markers. As that study records: UMIs accompanied the 5'RACE template switching by which TCR beta cDNA was made.

The sequenced sample was PBMCs from blood, obtained on the day of vaccination. The origin of the receptors is a man aged 50-60 years who received an inactivated influenza vaccine.

This clonotype has only a few counts. V usage is TRBV12-3 or TRBV12-4 and J usage is TRBJ1-1; the D is unclear. V was clipped by 3 bases and J by 0 bases, with 11 bases between them. The CDR3 length is 15 residues. The CDR3 loop is CASSLLPIMNTEAFF. In DNA, the CDR3 is TGTGCCAGCAGTTTGTTACCGATTATGAACACTGAAGCTTTCTTT.

This clonotype was counted at least ten times. J is TRBJ2-3 and V is TRBV28; D not resolved. The CDR3 has 12 residues. V gave up 6 bases and J gave up 0 bases, with 4 bases separating them. CDR1 is MDHEN and CDR2 is SYDVKM in the germline V gene. CDR3 protein: CASRRSTDTQYF. The CDR3 nucleotides read TGTGCCAGCAGACGTAGCACAGATACGCAGTATTTT.

This clonotype was seen only a few times. The chain links TRBV5-6 to TRBJ2-5; weak D call: TRBD1 (6 bases). The CDR3 length is 15 residues. Germline assignment: CDR1 SGHDT and CDR2 YYEEEE. The ends were cut back, 5 bases at V and 5 bases at J, with 19 bases in the middle. CDR3 sequence reads: CASRTQPTGSETQYF. DNA of the CDR3: TGTGCCAGCAGGACCCAACCTACAGGGAGTGAGACCCAGTACTTC.

The chain uses TRBV6-2 or TRBV6-3 and TRBJ2-7, with a tentative D call TRBD2 (6 bases). The germline V gene encodes CDR1 MNHEY and CDR2 SVGEGT. V lost 4 bases and J lost 3, with 19 bases in between. The CDR3 contains 16 residues. The CDR3 DNA sequence: TGTGCCAGCAGTTTGGGAGGACTTCCTTACTTCTACGAGCAGTACTTC. Translating it yields CASSLGGLPYFYEQYF.

This clonotype appeared many times. The J gene is TRBJ2-2, the V gene TRBV5-6, with 8 bases identical to TRBD2. The germline V gene has CDR1 SGHDT and CDR2 YYEEEE. The CDR3 is 16 amino acids. Unmatched junction bases numbered 6, after V lost 1 base and J lost 4 bases. CDR3 residues: CASSLYSSGPTGELFF. The CDR3 bases are TGTGCCAGCAGCTTGTATTCTAGCGGGCCCACCGGGGAGCTGTTTTTT.

This clonotype was counted between two and nine times. V usage is TRBV28 and J usage is TRBJ2-7; 8 nucleotides match TRBD2. V lost 7 bases, J lost 4 bases, and 9 bases stayed unmatched. The CDR3 contains 14 residues. Germline-derived CDR1 and CDR2 are MDHEN and SYDVKM. CDR3 in DNA: TGTGCCAGCAAACCGATAGCGGGACGATACGAGCAGTACTTC. Translated, it gives CASKPIAGRYEQYF. Filled out from reference TRBV28 and TRBJ2-7, the complete variable domain reads DVKVTQSSRYLVKRTGEKVFLECVQDMDHENMFWYRQDPGLGLRLIYFSYDVKMKEKGDIPEGYSVSREKKERFSLILESASTNQTSMYLCASKPIAGRYEQYFGPGTRLTVT.

This clonotype has more than one count but fewer than ten. V gene TRBV7-9 combines with J gene TRBJ2-1; 7 bases line up with TRBD1. The length of the CDR3 is 13 residues. Per the germline V gene, CDR1 is SEHNR and CDR2 is FQNEAQ (reference sequence). V gave up 0 bases and J gave up 12 bases; unmatched junction bases: 5. CDR3 sequence reads: CASSLATDRTQFF. The CDR3 DNA is TGTGCCAGCAGCTTAGCGACGGACAGGACGCAGTTCTTC.

In its sample, this clonotype was seen a few times. The V call is TRBV9, the J call TRBJ2-7, with 8 bases identical to TRBD1. The junction had 6 bases not matched to a gene; V was cut back by 3 bases and J by 1 base. Looked up from germline, CDR1 is SGDLS and CDR2 is YYNGEE. The length of the CDR3 is 15 residues. Here the CDR3 reads CASSGSGQESYEQYF. CDR3 DNA sequence: TGTGCCAGCAGCGGCTCGGGACAGGAATCCTACGAGCAGTACTTC. The full variable domain, rest sourced from reference TRBV9 and TRBJ2-7, is DSGVTQTPKHLITATGQRVTLRCSPRSGDLSVYWYQQSLDQGLQFLIQYYNGEERAKGNILERFSAQQFPDLHSELNLSSLELGDSALYFCASSGSGQESYEQYFGPGTRLTVT.

This clonotype was found a few times. The chain is built from TRBV20-1 and TRBJ2-7; D is ambiguous. The V end was cut by 1 base, the J end by 5 bases, with 18 bases between. Germline CDR1 DFQATT, CDR2 SNEGSKA (reference sequence). The CDR3 loop spans 15 amino acids. The CDR3 DNA is TGCAGTGCTAGAGCGTTGACCAATATTGGGAACGAGCAGTACTTC. Protein sequence: CSARALTNIGNEQYF.

The sample holds a few counts of this clonotype. The rearrangement joins TRBV7-6 to TRBJ2-2, with 13 bases that match TRBD2. Per the germline V gene, CDR1 is SGHVS and CDR2 is FNYEAQ. The ends lost 5 bases at V and 6 bases at J; junction bases unmatched: 6. This CDR3 spans 16 amino acids. The CDR3 nucleotides read TGTGCCAGCAGCGCGGGACTAGCGGGAAAGGCCGGGGAGCTGTTTTTT. It is translated as CASSAGLAGKAGELFF. The full variable domain, rest sourced from reference TRBV7-6 and TRBJ2-2, is GAGVSQSPRYKVTKRGQDVALRCDPISGHVSLYWYRQALGQGPEFLTYFNYEAQQDKSGLPNDRFSAERPEGSISTLTIQRTEQRDSAMYRCASSAGLAGKAGELFFGEGSRLTVL.